This T cell receptor beta chain comes out of a study of blood T cells in healthy people across ages. Study outcomes and limitations: With age, beta diversity per million T cells declined roughly linearly, significantly by 35 to 40.

Details on this clonotype: Its antigen is unknown.

Sample-barcoded 5' priming and a J-beta primer mix drove a second PCR of about 7 to 12 cycles. TCRdb analysed the 5' RACE reads with MiXCR anew, one entry per CDR3 protein. The data contain around 650,000 distinct CDR3 sequences, around 38% of them seen just once; the ten biggest clones take up 25% to 35%. This CDR3 contains 14 residues. The V gene lost 1 base and the J gene lost 2 bases, with 9 bases spanning the gap. CDR1 is SNHLY, CDR2 FYNNEI, per germline. Sequenced sample: blood. This chain joins TRBV2 and TRBJ2-7, with TRBD1 as a possible D gene (5 bases). The TCR originated in an elderly man in good health. The CDR3 protein is CASSEERGPYEQYF. The DNA of the CDR3 is TGTGCCAGCAGTGAAGAAAGGGGTCCCTACGAGCAGTACTTC.